This T cell receptor beta chain was documented in a study of blood T cell repertoires in COVID-19. In the study overall: PBMCs, B-cell-depleted T cells, or T cells were the source of the cDNA or gDNA that made up the material.

Seattle participants joined during active infection and were tracked over time. This CDR3 spans 15 amino acids. V gave up 5 bases and J gave up 3 bases; unmatched junction bases: 7. Germline V CDR1 and CDR2: SGHTA, FQGNSA. Source study methods: The authors estimated nucleated cell counts from reference gene primer amplification. The method was immunoSEQ multiplex PCR; TCRdb's version includes in-frame clones alone and lacks a portion of them. That table is the source of V, J and clone size, and D and trimming were worked out from the DNA. The sample shows about 530,000 clones, around nine tenths of them seen only once.

The receptor's source is a woman aged 45-65 years with COVID-19, enrolled during active disease. The sample comprised peripheral blood. The chain links TRBV7-2 to TRBJ2-3; TRBD1 matches 8 bases. The CDR3, as DNA: TGTGCCAGCAGCCCCGGACAGGGAGCAACAGATACGCAGTATTTT. Amino acid sequence: CASSPGQGATDTQYF.